This T cell receptor (beta chain) is from a study of blood T cell repertoires in COVID-19. About the study: Whether acute or convalescent, the COVID-19 samples came from the United States, Italy and Spain. Sources were T cells, B-cell-depleted T cells, or PBMCs; the material itself was cDNA or gDNA.

This clone was seen once. In assigning cohorts, the study relied on participant-reported clinical history. Two consecutive negative NP/OP PCR tests, clearance, or resolved symptoms defined Cohort 3 recovery. TCRdb's table, derived via immunoSEQ multiplex PCR, lists solely in-frame clones and lacks some. Of 150,000 or so clones listed, less than 85% are singletons. V lost 4 bases and J lost 3; bases outside the gene matches: 8. The CDR3 loop spans 17 amino acids. Germline values: CDR1 MGHRA, CDR2 YSYEKL. The chain employs TRBV4-1 and TRBJ1-3; 11 bases match TRBD1. The sequenced material came from PBMCs or T cells enriched from blood (not recorded which). This clonotype was obtained from a woman aged 45-59 years who had recovered from COVID-19. This CDR3 is CASSPDRGRSSGNTIYF. In DNA form, the CDR3 reads TGCGCCAGCAGCCCGGACAGGGGGCGGTCGAGTGGAAACACCATATATTTT.